The rows below give T cell receptor beta chains drawn from one sample of a study of blood T cells in healthy people across ages. TCRdb reprocessed the 5' RACE reads with MiXCR, giving one entry per CDR3 protein. Found here are roughly 800,000 distinct CDR3 sequences, about 36% of them singletons; the top ten hold roughly 13%. Source material: blood. All receptors derive from a man aged 18 to 29 in good health. The CDR3 runs from the conserved cysteine through the conserved F or W.

j_gene,v_gene,CDR3aa
TRBJ2-3,TRBV2,CASVGTRDTDTQYF
TRBJ2-3,TRBV20-1,CSASFPSSGGLDTQYF
TRBJ2-3,TRBV5-1,CASSLDGGADTDTQYF
TRBJ2-5,TRBV6-2/TRBV6-3,CASDAGAFPQYF
TRBJ1-2,TRBV29-1,CSVDGSSGYTF
TRBJ2-3,TRBV14,CASSPHGGLLTDTQYF
TRBJ2-1,TRBV12-3/TRBV12-4,CACSPQTSGAYNEQFF
TRBJ2-3,TRBV29-1,CSALDRFTDTQYF
TRBJ2-4,TRBV20-1,CSASRTSGGRPSKNIQYF
TRBJ1-1,TRBV5-1,CASSSQQGMNTEAFF
TRBJ1-6,TRBV20-1,CSADLSAYNSPLHF
TRBJ2-1,TRBV20-1,CSAGPGRAGLDEQFF
TRBJ1-2,TRBV6-1,CANSVRVAGYTF
TRBJ2-1,TRBV12-3/TRBV12-4,CASSKTFGTGVDEQFF
TRBJ1-1,TRBV6-2/TRBV6-3,CASSETQDLNTEAFF
TRBJ1-1,TRBV7-9,CANSLDRLGTEAFF
TRBJ1-1,TRBV4-3,CASSQARQAYTEAFF
TRBJ1-4,TRBV7-2,CASSLHGTPNEKLFF
TRBJ2-4,TRBV11-2,CASSLDGLAFIQYF
TRBJ2-3,TRBV14,CASSHRDTQYF
TRBJ1-4,TRBV6-2/TRBV6-3,CASSYSRDSSDEKLFF
TRBJ2-5,TRBV5-5,CASSLALDRGDQYF
TRBJ2-3,TRBV4-3,CASSHRPGPCTDTQYF
TRBJ2-3,TRBV11-1,CASSSGPTSGGLKSTDTQYF
TRBJ2-3,TRBV6-2/TRBV6-3,CASSPTWTGGTDTQYF
TRBJ2-7,TRBV6-2/TRBV6-3,CASRRQGGTYEQYF
TRBJ2-5,TRBV7-2,CASSLLGILQETQYF
TRBJ2-7,TRBV20-1,CSAEIRTAPYEQYF
TRBJ2-1,TRBV7-2,CASSLDRENGQFF
TRBJ2-7,TRBV4-2,CASSHRQGARYEQYF
TRBJ2-3,TRBV5-1,CASRMEADTQYF
TRBJ1-1,TRBV5-1,CASSVASLGAEAFF
TRBJ2-1,TRBV6-2/TRBV6-3,CASSRGLAGICNEQFF
TRBJ2-3,TRBV5-1,CASTPLEGGTDTQYF
TRBJ2-1,TRBV4-3,CASSQGRLAGGLDNEQFF
TRBJ2-3,TRBV20-1,CSVSRETDTQYF
TRBJ2-7,TRBV29-1,CSVEDPRRGNYEQYF
TRBJ1-2,TRBV5-1,CASSLAQGIYGYTF
TRBJ2-2,TRBV6-5,CACQMGTGELFF
TRBJ2-5,TRBV5-1,CATSAGVGETQYF
TRBJ1-5,TRBV16,CASSQSSPNQPQHF